Shown below are 32 T cell receptor beta chains from a single sample sequenced in a study of blood T cell repertoires in COVID-19. TCRdb keeps only in-frame clones here, not all; method: immunoSEQ multiplex PCR. The sample carries around 160,000 clones, 85% to 90% recorded once. Sequencing used peripheral blood. The receptors here all came from a human donor in a cohort sampled during active COVID-19.

The chain uses TRBV5-1 and TRBJ2-3; TRBD1 agrees at 8 bases. The CDR3 totals 16 residues. The ends lost 2 bases at V and 4 bases at J; junction bases unmatched: 9. Germline V lookup: CDR1 SGHRS, CDR2 YFSETQ. The CDR3 spells CASSFTSQGASDTQYF. DNA of the CDR3: TGCGCCAGCAGCTTCACTAGCCAGGGGGCCTCAGATACGCAGTATTTT.

This clone was counted a few times. This chain uses TRBV6-6 with TRBJ1-1; D unresolved. The germline V gene has CDR1 MNHNY and CDR2 SVGAGI (reference sequence). The CDR3 contains 16 residues. Trimming pared 2 bases from V and 0 bases from J, leaving 13 bases between. CDR3 nucleotides: TGTGCCAGCAGTTACCCGAAGACTATGATGAACACTGAAGCTTTCTTT. It codes for CASSYPKTMMNTEAFF.

This sequence joins TRBV2 and TRBJ1-5; tentative D call: TRBD1 (6 bases). Germline V gene data show CDR1 as SNHLY and CDR2 as FYNNEI. Trimming cost V 6 bases and J 0 bases, with 15 bases left between them. The CDR3 loop spans 16 amino acids. The CDR3 spells CASRPHQGFSNQPQHF. DNA for the CDR3: TGTGCCAGCAGACCCCACCAGGGGTTTAGCAATCAGCCCCAGCATTTT.

The genes are TRBV10-2 and TRBJ2-2; 8 nucleotides match TRBD2. The CDR3 totals 14 residues. Germline V gives CDR1 WSHSY, CDR2 SAAADI. V trimming: 6 bases; J trimming: 3 bases; junction bases outside the gene matches: 3. CDR3 nucleotides: TGCGCCAGCAGCGGGGGGGCTTACACCGGGGAGCTGTTTTTT. Its translation: CASSGGAYTGELFF.

The chain links TRBV27 to TRBJ2-5; no clear D gene. Between the trimmed V and J ends, which lost 9 bases and 3 bases, there was a span of 17 bases. From germline, CDR1 is MNHEY and CDR2 SMNVEV (reference sequence). The CDR3 is 14 residues long. The CDR3 region has the DNA TGTGCCAGTCGTCTAGACTGGTCTAAAGAGACCCAGTACTTC. Translated, it gives CASRLDWSKETQYF.

This clone was seen only once. The V call is TRBV6-5, the J call TRBJ2-5; 9 bases fit TRBD2. Germline V CDR1 and CDR2: MNHEY, SVGAGI. CDR3 length: 13 amino acids. The J segment lost 4 bases and the V segment lost 8 bases, leaving 5 bases of the junction unmatched. The DNA of the CDR3 is TGTGCCAGCGGGTCGCGGGGGGGAGAGACCCAGTACTTC. It specifies CASGSRGGETQYF.

The chain couples TRBV5-8 to TRBJ2-3, with TRBD1 as a possible D gene (6 bases). The germline V and J ends were trimmed by 4 bases and 2 bases, with 20 bases remaining between them. CDR1 is SGHTS, CDR2 YDEGEE, per germline. This CDR3 is 17 amino acids long. CDR3: CASSLSGTLSATDTQYF. The CDR3 region has the DNA TGTGCCAGCAGCCTATCCGGGACACTTAGTGCCACAGATACGCAGTATTTT.

The V gene is TRBV27, the J gene TRBJ2-5, with 7 positions matching TRBD2. Germline CDR1 reads MNHEY; CDR2 reads SMNVEV (reference sequence). V shed 2 bases, J shed 5 bases, and the junction held 14 bases outside the gene matches. The CDR3 is 17 amino acids. The CDR3 spells CASSLRPPGLILETQYF. The CDR3 region has the DNA TGTGCCAGCAGTTTAAGGCCCCCGGGACTAATTTTGGAGACCCAGTACTTC.

Written as DNA, the CDR3 is TGTGCCAGCAGCTCCACAGGGGATCTTGCCGAGCAGTACTTC. It codes for CASSSTGDLAEQYF. The chain combines TRBV7-6 with TRBJ2-7; 7 bases fit TRBD1. V was clipped by 4 bases and J by 6 bases; unmatched bases: 9. Germline V lookup: CDR1 SGHVS, CDR2 FNYEAQ. This CDR3 region has 14 residues. Full variable domain (remainder filled in from reference TRBV7-6 and TRBJ2-7): GAGVSQSPRYKVTKRGQDVALRCDPISGHVSLYWYRQALGQGPEFLTYFNYEAQQDKSGLPNDRFSAERPEGSISTLTIQRTEQRDSAMYRCASSSTGDLAEQYFGPGTRLTVT.

This clone was found a few times. The CDR3 DNA follows: TGTGCCACCAGCAGAGATCAGGCAGGGGAATCCGGAAACACCATATATTTT. This encodes CATSRDQAGESGNTIYF. The V call is TRBV15, the J call TRBJ1-3; weak D call: TRBD1 (6 bases). The V gene's germline CDR1 is LNHNV and CDR2 YYDKDF (reference sequence). V was trimmed by 0 bases and J by 4 bases, leaving 16 bases between them. The CDR3 spans 17 residues.

This chain connects TRBV5-1 to TRBJ2-7, with 9 positions matching TRBD1. V gave up 0 bases and J gave up 4 bases; unmatched junction bases: 11. CDR3 length equals 17 residues. Germline loops: CDR1 SGHRS, CDR2 YFSETQ. CDR3 nucleotide sequence: TGCGCCAGCAGCTTGGCCGCGACAGGGGGTGTTCGTTACGAGCAGTACTTC. As protein: CASSLAATGGVRYEQYF.

This chain links TRBV7-2 with TRBJ1-1; unclear D gene. Deletions cut 3 bases from V and 8 bases from J, with 13 bases between. There are 13 residues in the CDR3. CDR1 SGHTA and CDR2 FQGNSA come from the germline V gene. Here the CDR3 DNA reads TGTGCCAGCAGCTTCTCCGGGGTTTCCGAAGCTTTCTTT. Encoded protein: CASSFSGVSEAFF.

The CDR3 spells CASSSTGLNPDTQYF. The CDR3 DNA is TGTGCCAGCAGCTCTACAGGGTTGAATCCAGATACGCAGTATTTT. The chain recombines TRBV7-2 with TRBJ2-3; D is possibly TRBD1 (6 bases). The CDR3 length is 15 residues. Germline assignment: CDR1 SGHTA and CDR2 FQGNSA. Trimming shortened V by 4 bases and J by 4 bases, and 15 bases separated the two germline ends.

This sequence joins TRBV7-9 and TRBJ1-1; TRBD1 might be the D (6 bases). The CDR3 totals 13 residues. V lost 4 bases to trimming and J lost 7 bases, with 13 bases between them. Germline V lookup: CDR1 SEHNR, CDR2 FQNEAQ (reference sequence). Written as DNA, the CDR3 is TGTGCCAGCAGCTCGGACAGATACAGTGAAGCTTTCTTT. As protein: CASSSDRYSEAFF.

V is TRBV19 and J is TRBJ1-2, with TRBD1 matching over 8 bases. The V gene end was trimmed by 9 bases and the J gene end by 4 bases; junction bases not matched to a gene: 16. This CDR3 contains 16 residues. CDR1 is LNHDA, CDR2 SQIVND, per germline (reference sequence). The CDR3 DNA follows: TGTGCCAGCGATTCACCTGGGGACAGGAGGCTCTATGGCTACACCTTC. This sequence encodes CASDSPGDRRLYGYTF.

V and J are TRBV28 and TRBJ2-1; D is perhaps TRBD1 (6 bases). Germline V lookup: CDR1 MDHEN, CDR2 SYDVKM. The CDR3 extends over 17 amino acids. Trimming cost V 5 bases and J 6 bases, with 23 bases left between them. The DNA for the CDR3 is TGTGCCAGCAGTCATTTAATCGCTCGGAGAGGGGGCAATGAGCAGTTCTTC. Its protein is CASSHLIARRGGNEQFF. Looking up the rest from reference TRBV28 and TRBJ2-1 gives the full variable domain: DVKVTQSSRYLVKRTGEKVFLECVQDMDHENMFWYRQDPGLGLRLIYFSYDVKMKEKGDIPEGYSVSREKKERFSLILESASTNQTSMYLCASSHLIARRGGNEQFFGPGTRLTVL.

The V call is TRBV4-1, the J call TRBJ2-1; 11 nucleotides align to TRBD1. The length of the CDR3 is 17 residues. CDR1 is MGHRA, CDR2 YSYEKL, per germline. Losses at the gene ends were 5 bases for V and 2 bases for J; bases not matched to a gene: 8. In DNA form, the CDR3 reads TGCGCCAGCAGCAAAACTCCGGGACAGGGGGCCTACAATGAGCAGTTCTTC. Residues: CASSKTPGQGAYNEQFF.

The chain combines TRBV28 with TRBJ2-3, with 8 bases that match TRBD2. The CDR3 runs 18 residues. V shed 5 bases, J shed 2 bases, and the junction held 15 bases outside the gene matches. Looked up from germline, CDR1 is MDHEN and CDR2 is SYDVKM. The CDR3 DNA follows: TGTGCCAGCAGTGGGGTTCTATTACGGGAGGGCCACACAGATACGCAGTATTTT. It translates to CASSGVLLREGHTDTQYF.

This chain joins TRBV3-1 (or the pseudogene TRBV3-2) and TRBJ2-1, with 8 positions matching TRBD2. The V gene's germline CDR1 is LGHDT and CDR2 YNNKEL (reference sequence). The CDR3 length is 17 residues. V lost 1 base to trimming and J lost 6 bases; unmatched junction nucleotides: 11. This CDR3 is CASSQAPGRGAFNEQFF. The CDR3 nucleotides read TGTGCCAGCAGCCAAGCCCCCGGGAGGGGGGCCTTCAATGAGCAGTTCTTC.

The V gene is TRBV4-1, the J gene TRBJ1-4; TRBD1 agrees at 9 bases. The CDR3 consists of 14 residues. V dropped 4 bases and J dropped 8; count of bases not matched to a gene: 5. CDR1 is MGHRA, CDR2 YSYEKL, per germline. CDR3 region: CASSPGTGREKLFF. In DNA form, the CDR3 reads TGCGCCAGCAGCCCCGGGACAGGGAGGGAAAAACTGTTTTTT.

The rearrangement uses TRBV4-3 and TRBJ1-5; D might be TRBD1 (6 bases). The CDR3 is 17 residues long. The ends were cut back, 0 bases at V and 4 bases at J, with 16 bases in the middle. Per the germline V gene, CDR1 is LGHNA and CDR2 is YSLEER. CDR3 in amino acids: CASSQDLGAGVNQPQHF. CDR3 coding DNA: TGCGCCAGCAGCCAAGATCTAGGGGCAGGGGTTAATCAGCCCCAGCATTTT.

The rearrangement uses TRBV9 and TRBJ2-1, with D perhaps matching TRBD2 (5 bases). Trimming stripped 4 bases from V and 0 bases from J, with 20 bases between. Germline CDR1 reads SGDLS; CDR2 reads YYNGEE. The CDR3 covers 18 residues. The CDR3 protein is CASSTPSRGPISYNEQFF. The CDR3 region has the DNA TGTGCCAGCAGCACTCCCTCCAGAGGGCCTATCTCCTACAATGAGCAGTTCTTC.

The V gene is TRBV12-5, the J gene TRBJ2-1, with 8 nucleotides matching TRBD1. The CDR3 covers 15 residues. CDR1 and CDR2 from the germline V gene are LGHNT and FRNRAP. Germline trimming cut 5 bases from V and 3 bases from J; bases unmatched to any gene: 6. The CDR3: CASGTDRGLYNEQFF. The CDR3 DNA follows: TGTGCTAGTGGTACCGACAGGGGCCTCTACAATGAGCAGTTCTTC.

The gene calls are TRBV20-1 and TRBJ1-6, with TRBD1 matching over 8 bases. The junction had 14 bases not matched to a gene; V was cut back by 3 bases and J by 10 bases. CDR3 length: 16 amino acids. Germline V CDR1 and CDR2: DFQATT, SNEGSKA (reference sequence). The CDR3 DNA follows: TGCAGTGCTAGTGATATACATGGACCAGGGGGCTCACCCCTCCACTTT. Its translation is CSASDIHGPGGSPLHF.

The chain combines TRBV5-4 with TRBJ1-6; D unresolved. This CDR3 has 14 amino acids. Germline CDR1 and CDR2: SGHNT and YYREEE (reference sequence). Trimming removed 2 bases at V and 8 bases at J, with 11 bases between. The CDR3 is CASSLDPRDSPLHF. CDR3 bases: TGTGCCAGCAGCTTAGATCCAAGAGATTCACCCCTCCACTTT.

The CDR3 is CASSLASSGYEQYF. CDR3 bases: TGTGCCAGCAGCTTAGCGTCTAGCGGCTACGAGCAGTACTTC. The V and J genes are TRBV7-3 and TRBJ2-7; 7 bases are a match to TRBD2. The V gene end was trimmed by 2 bases and the J gene end by 3 bases; junction bases not matched to a gene: 4. This CDR3 has 14 residues. CDR1 SGHTA and CDR2 FQGTGA come from the germline V gene.

This chain uses TRBV9 with TRBJ2-3, with 7 positions matching TRBD2. V shed 2 bases, J shed 6 bases, and the junction held 3 bases outside the gene matches. CDR3 length: 13 residues. Germline V gives CDR1 SGDLS, CDR2 YYNGEE. The CDR3 nucleotides are TGTGCCAGCAGCGTCGGGAGGAGGGATACGCAGTATTTT. Encoded protein: CASSVGRRDTQYF.

This clone was recorded only once. This chain connects TRBV5-4 to TRBJ1-5; possible D gene TRBD1, 6 bases. CDR1 and CDR2 (germline): SGHNT, YYREEE (reference sequence). V was clipped by 5 bases and J by 3 bases, with 12 bases between them. This CDR3 comprises 14 residues. The CDR3 DNA follows: TGTGCCAGCAGTCTCACAGGGTCCAATCAGCCCCAGCATTTT. This sequence encodes CASSLTGSNQPQHF.

This sequence joins TRBV12-3 or TRBV12-4 and TRBJ1-5; D may be TRBD1 (5 bases). Trimming stripped 6 bases from V and 4 bases from J, with 10 bases between. CDR3 size: 13 residues. The CDR3 DNA sequence: TGTGCCAGCAGCGTCCAGGGAAATCAGCCCCAGCATTTT. Translated, it gives CASSVQGNQPQHF.

The gene calls are TRBV23-1 and TRBJ2-7, with a tentative D call TRBD1 (5 bases). TRBV23-1 is flagged as an ORF with uncertain function. V lost 3 bases, J lost 0 bases, and 18 bases lay in between. This CDR3 is 17 amino acids long. The CDR3 spells CASSHTTVECHSYEQYF. CDR3 nucleotide sequence: TGCGCCAGCAGTCACACGACAGTAGAATGTCACTCCTACGAGCAGTACTTC.

This clone was counted once. The V and J genes are TRBV28 and TRBJ2-1; 14 bases are shared with TRBD2. Trimming took 2 bases from V and 4 from J; bases not matched to a gene: 13. The CDR3 covers 20 residues. The germline V gene has CDR1 MDHEN and CDR2 SYDVKM. The CDR3 DNA reads as TGTGCCAGCAGTTTAGGCGGTCCGGGACTAGCGGGAGTGAGGTACAATGAGCAGTTCTTC. Amino acid sequence: CASSLGGPGLAGVRYNEQFF.

This chain's CDR3 is CASSQRGEESPLHF. CDR3 sequence (DNA): TGTGCCAGCAGCCAACGAGGGGAGGAGTCACCCCTCCACTTT. The V call is TRBV14, the J call TRBJ1-6, with D possibly matching TRBD1 (5 bases). The CDR3 is 14 amino acids. Trimming removed 2 bases from V and 10 bases from J, with 12 bases in between. CDR1 is SGHDN and CDR2 is FVKESK in the germline V gene.